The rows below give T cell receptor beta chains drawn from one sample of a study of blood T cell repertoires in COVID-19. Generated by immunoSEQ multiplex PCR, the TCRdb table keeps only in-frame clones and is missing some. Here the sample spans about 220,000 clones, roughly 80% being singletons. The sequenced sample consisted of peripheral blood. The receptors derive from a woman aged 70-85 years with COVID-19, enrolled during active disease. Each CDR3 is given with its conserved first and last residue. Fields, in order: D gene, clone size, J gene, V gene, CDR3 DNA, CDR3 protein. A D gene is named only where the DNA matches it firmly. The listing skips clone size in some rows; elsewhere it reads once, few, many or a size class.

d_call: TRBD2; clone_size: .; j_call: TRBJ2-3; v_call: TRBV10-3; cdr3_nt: TGTGCCATCAGGCCCTCGACTAGCGGGGTTAGCACAGATACGCAGTATTTT; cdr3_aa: CAIRPSTSGVSTDTQYF
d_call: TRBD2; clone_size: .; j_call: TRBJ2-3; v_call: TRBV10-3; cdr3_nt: TGTGCCATCAGTGAGCCCTCTGGGGTAGCGGGAGGAACAGATACGCAGTATTTT; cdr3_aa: CAISEPSGVAGGTDTQYF
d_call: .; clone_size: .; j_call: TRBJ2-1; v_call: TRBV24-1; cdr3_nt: TGTGCCACCAGTGATTCAAACATTATCAGCAATGAGCAGTTCTTC; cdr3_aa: CATSDSNIISNEQFF
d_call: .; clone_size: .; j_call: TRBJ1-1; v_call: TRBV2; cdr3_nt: TGTGCCAGCACCGTAGGGGGGGTTAACACTGAAGCTTTCTTT; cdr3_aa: CASTVGGVNTEAFF
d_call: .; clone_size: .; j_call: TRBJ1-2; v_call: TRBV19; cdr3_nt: TGTGCCAGTACAGGTTTTGGTGGCTACACCTTC; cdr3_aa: CASTGFGGYTF
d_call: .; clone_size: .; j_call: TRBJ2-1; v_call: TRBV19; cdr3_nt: TGTGCCAGTAGTATAGGGCGGATCTACAATGAGCAGTTCTTC; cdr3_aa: CASSIGRIYNEQFF
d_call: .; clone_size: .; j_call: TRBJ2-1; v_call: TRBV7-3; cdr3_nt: TGTGCCAGCAGCTTAACGCCAAAGCTCACCTACAATGAGCAGTTCTTC; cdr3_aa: CASSLTPKLTYNEQFF
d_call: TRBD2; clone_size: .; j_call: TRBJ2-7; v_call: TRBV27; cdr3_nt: TGTGCCAGCATACTTATGGTTCTAGCGGGAGAATTAGGGTACGAGCAGTACTTC; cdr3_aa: CASILMVLAGELGYEQYF
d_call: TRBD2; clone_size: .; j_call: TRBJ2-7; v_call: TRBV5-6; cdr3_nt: TGTGCCAGCAGCTTGTTCGTAACTAGCGGGAGTACCTACGAGCAGTACTTC; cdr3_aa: CASSLFVTSGSTYEQYF
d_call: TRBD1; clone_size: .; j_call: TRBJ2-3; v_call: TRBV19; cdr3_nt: TGTGCCAGTAGTATGTCGGGGACAGGGGGACACACAGATACGCAGTATTTT; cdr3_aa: CASSMSGTGGHTDTQYF
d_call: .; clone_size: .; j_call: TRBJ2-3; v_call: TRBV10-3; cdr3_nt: TGTGCCATCATGGGAGACGGCACAGATACGCAGTATTTT; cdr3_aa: CAIMGDGTDTQYF
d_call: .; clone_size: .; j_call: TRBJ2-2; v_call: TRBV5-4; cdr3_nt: TGTGCCAGCAGCTTGCCAAAAACTAACACCGGGGAGCTGTTTTTT; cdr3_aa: CASSLPKTNTGELFF
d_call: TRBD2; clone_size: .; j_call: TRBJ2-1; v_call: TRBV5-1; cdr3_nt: TGCGCCAGCAGCTTGGGACTAGCGGTGAACTATGAGCAGTTCTTC; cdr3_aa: CASSLGLAVNYEQFF
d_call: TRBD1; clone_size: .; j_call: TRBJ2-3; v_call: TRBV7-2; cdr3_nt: TGTGCCACGCGACAGGGGAGCACAGATACGCAGTATTTT; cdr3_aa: CATRQGSTDTQYF
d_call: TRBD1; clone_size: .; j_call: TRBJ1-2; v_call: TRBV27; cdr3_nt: TGTGCCAGCAGTCCAAAGGACAGGGGAGGCTACACCTTC; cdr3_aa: CASSPKDRGGYTF
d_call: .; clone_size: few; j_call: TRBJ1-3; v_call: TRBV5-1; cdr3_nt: TGCGCCAGCAGCTTAAGGACAGCCTCCGACACCATATATTTT; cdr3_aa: CASSLRTASDTIYF
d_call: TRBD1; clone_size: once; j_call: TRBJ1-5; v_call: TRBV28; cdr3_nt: TGTGCCAGCAGCCCATTCCGGGACAGGGGTTACAATCAGCCCCAGCATTTT; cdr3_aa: CASSPFRDRGYNQPQHF
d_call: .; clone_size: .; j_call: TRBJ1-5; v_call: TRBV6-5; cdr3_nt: TGTGCCAGCACCGTTATTAGCAATCAGCCCCAGCATTTT; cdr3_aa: CASTVISNQPQHF
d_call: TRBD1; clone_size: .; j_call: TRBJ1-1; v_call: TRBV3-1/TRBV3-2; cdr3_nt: TGTGCCAGCAGCCAAGGGACAGGGAACACTGAAGCTTTCTTT; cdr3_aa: CASSQGTGNTEAFF
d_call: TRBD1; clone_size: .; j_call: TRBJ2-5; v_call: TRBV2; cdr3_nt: TGTGCCAGCAGTGAGGGAGGGACAGGGCGAGAGACCCAGTACTTC; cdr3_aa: CASSEGGTGRETQYF
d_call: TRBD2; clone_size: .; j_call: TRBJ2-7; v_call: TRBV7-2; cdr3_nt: TGTGCCAGCAGCTCGGGACTAGTCTACGAGCAGTACTTC; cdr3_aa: CASSSGLVYEQYF
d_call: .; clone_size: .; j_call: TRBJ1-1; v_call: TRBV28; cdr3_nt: TGTGCCAGCAAGGGGAACTTCAATGAAGCTTTCTTT; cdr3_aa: CASKGNFNEAFF
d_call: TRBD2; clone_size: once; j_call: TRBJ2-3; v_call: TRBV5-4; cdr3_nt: TGTGCCAGCAGCCCCAGGGCAGCGGGAATGACAGATACGCAGTATTTT; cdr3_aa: CASSPRAAGMTDTQYF
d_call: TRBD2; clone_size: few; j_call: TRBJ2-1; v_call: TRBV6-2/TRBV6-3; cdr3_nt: TGTGCCAGCAGTTTGAATCTAGCGGGCAACAATGAGCAGTTCTTC; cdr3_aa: CASSLNLAGNNEQFF
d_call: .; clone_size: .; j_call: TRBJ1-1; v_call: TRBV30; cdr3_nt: TGTGCCTGGAGTGTTAGGCGGAAAGCTTTCTTT; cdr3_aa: CAWSVRRKAFF
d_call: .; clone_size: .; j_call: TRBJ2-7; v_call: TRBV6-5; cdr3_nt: TGTGCCAGCAGTTACTTGGCCGGGAGGCAGTACTTC; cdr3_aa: CASSYLAGRQYF
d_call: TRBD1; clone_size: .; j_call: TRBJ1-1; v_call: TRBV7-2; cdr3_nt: TGTGCCAGCAGCCTGAGGACAGGGGGGAGGAGTACTGAAGCTTTCTTT; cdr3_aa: CASSLRTGGRSTEAFF
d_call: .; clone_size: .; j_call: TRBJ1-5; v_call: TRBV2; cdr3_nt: TGTGCCAGCAGTGGTATCAGGGGAAGCAATCAGCCCCAGCATTTT; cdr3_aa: CASSGIRGSNQPQHF
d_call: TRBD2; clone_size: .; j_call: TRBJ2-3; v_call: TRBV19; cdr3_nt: TGTGCCAGTAATCAGGCGGGGGGGCACGTAACAGATACGCAGTATTTT; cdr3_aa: CASNQAGGHVTDTQYF
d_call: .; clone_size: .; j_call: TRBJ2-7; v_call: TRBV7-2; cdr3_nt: TGTGCCAGCAGCCAAACCCCACTAGCAGCTACGGAGCAGTACTTC; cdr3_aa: CASSQTPLAATEQYF
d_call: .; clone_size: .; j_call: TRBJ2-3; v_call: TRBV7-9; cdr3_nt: TGTGCCAGCAGCTTGCACGCCTCCGCGACAGCTTTAACAGATACGCAGTATTTT; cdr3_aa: CASSLHASATALTDTQYF
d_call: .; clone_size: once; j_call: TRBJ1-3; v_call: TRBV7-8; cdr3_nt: TGTGCCAGCAGCTTAACTGCCATGGGGGCGCGGGGAAACACCATATATTTT; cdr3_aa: CASSLTAMGARGNTIYF
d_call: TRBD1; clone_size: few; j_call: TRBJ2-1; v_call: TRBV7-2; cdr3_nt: TGTGCCAGCAGCTTAAACAGGGGGCCCTACAATGAGCAGTTCTTC; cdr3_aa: CASSLNRGPYNEQFF